Below are 5 T cell receptor beta chains sequenced from a single sample in a study of blood T cell repertoires in COVID-19. Method: immunoSEQ multiplex PCR; TCRdb's copy keeps in-frame clones and lacks some. The profile shows 330,000 or so clones, roughly nine tenths of them singletons. Material: PBMCs or T cells enriched from blood (not recorded which). The receptors shown here come from a woman in her twenties or thirties who had recovered from COVID-19.

The chain employs TRBV29-1 and TRBJ2-1; D is possibly TRBD2 (6 bases). CDR3 length: 13 residues. In germline, CDR1 is SQVTM, CDR2 ANQGSEA. Trimming pared 4 bases from V and 10 bases from J, leaving 17 bases between. In DNA form, the CDR3 reads TGCAGCGTTGTTCCTACGGGAGTCTGGGAGCAGTTCTTC. Translated: CSVVPTGVWEQFF.

The rearrangement links TRBV27 to TRBJ2-7; D may be TRBD1 (7 bases). The V end was cut by 10 bases, the J end by 3 bases, with 19 bases between. The CDR3 consists of 14 residues. Germline assignment: CDR1 MNHEY and CDR2 SMNVEV (reference sequence). The chain's CDR3 is CATMVWQGGYEQYF. CDR3 bases: TGTGCCACCATGGTGTGGCAGGGGGGCTACGAGCAGTACTTC.

The V call is TRBV19, the J call TRBJ2-1; D gene unclear. V lost 7 bases and J lost 4, with 11 bases in between. Germline V gene sequence: CDR1 LNHDA, CDR2 SQIVND (reference sequence). The CDR3 runs 13 residues. The CDR3 region has the DNA TGTGCCAGTAAGGCAGACAATTACAATGAGCAGTTCTTC. Its protein is CASKADNYNEQFF. Together with reference TRBV19 and TRBJ2-1, the CDR3 gives the full variable domain: DGGITQSPKYLFRKEGQNVTLSCEQNLNHDAMYWYRQDPGQGLRLIYYSQIVNDFQKGDIAEGYSVSREKKESFPLTVTSAQKNPTAFYLCASKADNYNEQFFGPGTRLTVL.

The count of this clone is one. V usage is TRBV25-1 and J usage is TRBJ1-6, with D unclear. V lost 1 base and J lost 0, with 7 bases in between. This CDR3 spans 16 amino acids. Germline V gives CDR1 MGHDK, CDR2 SYGVNS. CDR3 protein: CASSESESSYNSPLHF. In nucleotides, the CDR3 is TGTGCCAGCAGTGAATCTGAGAGCTCCTATAATTCACCCCTCCACTTT.

The table lists this clone with a count of one. The V and J genes are TRBV28 and TRBJ2-7; tentatively, D is TRBD2 (5 bases). V lost 6 bases, J lost 0 bases, and 24 bases lay in between. There are 18 residues in the CDR3. Germline CDR1 MDHEN, CDR2 SYDVKM. CDR3 coding DNA: TGTGCCAGCAGCCCTACTAGTGGTGGAAGGTACCGCTCCTACGAGCAGTACTTC. Encoded protein: CASSPTSGGRYRSYEQYF.